The 7 T cell receptor beta chains reported below all come from one sample, sequenced in a study of blood T cell repertoires in COVID-19. The repertoire was sequenced with immunoSEQ multiplex PCR; TCRdb's copy has only in-frame clones and lacks some. The sample holds roughly 230,000 clones, roughly 87% seen once. The specimen was peripheral blood. These receptor sequences come from a woman in her thirties or forties who had recovered from COVID-19.

This chain uses TRBV19 with TRBJ1-2; a possible D gene is TRBD1 (6 bases). Germline CDR1 is LNHDA and CDR2 is SQIVND (reference sequence). The V end was cut by 2 bases, the J end by 2 bases, with 15 bases between. The CDR3 runs to 16 residues. The CDR3 DNA sequence: TGTGCCAGTAGTATAAGGTTTGGGGGCCGAAACTATGGCTACACCTTC. Residues: CASSIRFGGRNYGYTF.

This clone was seen only once. The rearrangement joins TRBV27 to TRBJ2-7; TRBD1 is a possible D gene (6 bases). Germline assignment: CDR1 MNHEY and CDR2 SMNVEV (reference sequence). Trimming pared 5 bases from V and 2 bases from J, leaving 7 bases between. CDR3 length: 12 residues. This chain's CDR3 is CASSGGAYEQYF. In DNA, the CDR3 is TGTGCCAGCAGTGGGGGCGCCTACGAGCAGTACTTC.

The chain recombines TRBV11-2 with TRBJ2-1; D remains ambiguous. The V gene's germline CDR1 is SGHAT and CDR2 FQNNGV. The CDR3 consists of 13 residues. V lost 0 bases to trimming and J lost 8 bases, with 8 bases between them. The DNA of the CDR3 is TGTGCCAGCAGCTTAGATTTGAGTGATGAGCAGTTCTTC. The encoded protein is CASSLDLSDEQFF.

The chain employs TRBV18 and TRBJ2-7; 12 bases line up with TRBD1. The germline V gene has CDR1 KGHSH and CDR2 LQKENI. The CDR3 length is 15 residues. V trimming: 3 bases; J trimming: 5 bases; junction bases outside the gene matches: 5. CDR3 coding DNA: TGTGCCAGCTCACCCCCGGGACAGGGGGCTGACGAGCAGTACTTC. Protein product: CASSPPGQGADEQYF.

This chain uses TRBV27 with TRBJ2-1; 9 bases are shared with TRBD2. Germline V gene sequence: CDR1 MNHEY, CDR2 SMNVEV (reference sequence). The V and J ends lost 6 bases and 5 bases, in that order; junction bases with no gene match: 8. The CDR3 totals 15 residues. The CDR3 DNA sequence: TGTGCCAGCAGATGGCGGGAGGGCCGGAACAATGAGCAGTTCTTC. It is translated as CASRWREGRNNEQFF.

The chain carries TRBV27 and TRBJ1-2, with D unclear. Trimming took off 5 bases at V and 0 bases at J, with 13 bases between the two ends. Germline V gene lookup returns CDR1 MNHEY and CDR2 SMNVEV (reference sequence). This CDR3 contains 15 residues. CDR3 in DNA: TGTGCCAGCAGTCCCTCGGGGAGTTCTAACTATGGCTACACCTTC. Its protein product is CASSPSGSSNYGYTF.

The chain couples TRBV3-1 (or the pseudogene TRBV3-2) to TRBJ1-1; D gene ambiguous. CDR3 length: 14 amino acids. Germline V gene sequence: CDR1 LGHDT, CDR2 YNNKEL (reference sequence). V was pared by 4 bases and J by 8 bases, with 17 bases between. The CDR3 loop is CASSRFEATGEAFF. CDR3 bases: TGTGCCAGCAGCCGCTTTGAGGCCACGGGGGAAGCTTTCTTT.